These 26 T cell receptor beta chains were all obtained from the same sample, sequenced in a study of CD8 T cells in ankylosing spondylitis. Study-level results: The study identified a TCR beta motif of about eight highly homologous variants that appeared characteristic of ankylosing spondylitis blood.

These receptors have no identified antigens. TCRdb re-called the 5' RACE reads with MiXCR, one entry per CDR3 protein. The sample holds fewer than 550,000 distinct CDR3 sequences, roughly 5% seen once. The sequencing input was blood, either unsorted or a sorted T cell fraction (not recorded which). These receptors were collected from a male donor with ankylosing spondylitis.

This clonotype has ten or more counts. A read error may account for a junction end that differs from germline. The chain joins TRBV7-7 to TRBJ1-4; D remains unclear. The germline V gene has CDR1 SSHAT and CDR2 FNYEAQ (reference sequence). The CDR3 length is 14 residues. The CDR3 DNA reads as TGTGCTAGCAGCTTATACGGGGTTAATGAAAAACTGTTTTTT. This translates into CASSLYGVNEKLFF.

The rearrangement links TRBV11-1 to TRBJ2-2; TRBD2 matches at 14 bases. The junction had 12 bases not matched to a gene; V was cut back by 5 bases and J by 4 bases. The CDR3 runs 19 residues. The germline V gene has CDR1 SGHAT and CDR2 FQDESV (reference sequence). The DNA for the CDR3 is TGTGCCAGCAGCCCAAGGACTAGCGGGAGGCGGGCGTCCACCGGGGAGCTGTTTTTT. Translation gives CASSPRTSGRRASTGELFF.

This clonotype has a count of ten or more. CDR3 protein: CASSEWGRGSGYTF. The CDR3 DNA reads as TGTGCCAGCAGTGAATGGGGACGGGGTTCTGGCTACACCTTC. V usage is TRBV25-1 and J usage is TRBJ1-2, with D tentatively TRBD1 (5 bases). Germline V lookup: CDR1 MGHDK, CDR2 SYGVNS. Trimming shortened V by 1 base and J by 7 bases, and 13 bases separated the two germline ends. The CDR3 is 14 residues long.

The table lists this clonotype with many counts. The rearrangement uses TRBV10-3 and TRBJ2-2, with D unresolved. The CDR3 extends over 14 amino acids. In germline, CDR1 is ENHRY, CDR2 SYGVKD. Between the trimmed V and J ends, which lost 8 bases and 5 bases, there was a span of 15 bases. The CDR3 protein is CAIRSRSSTGELFF. DNA of the CDR3: TGTGCCATCCGTAGCAGGAGTAGTACCGGGGAGCTGTTTTTT.

This sequence joins TRBV20-1 and TRBJ2-2; D is ambiguous. Trimming left V 6 bases short and J 3 bases short, with 14 bases between. Looked up from germline, CDR1 is DFQATT and CDR2 is SNEGSKA (reference sequence). The CDR3 totals 14 residues. The CDR3 here is CSATTTLYTGELFF. DNA for the CDR3: TGCAGTGCCACTACTACCCTCTACACCGGGGAGCTGTTTTTT.

There are a few counts of this clonotype. The chain has TRBV6-1 and TRBJ2-1; D ambiguous. This CDR3 region has 13 residues. Germline lookup yields CDR1 MNHNS and CDR2 SASEGT. Trimming stripped 7 bases from V and 0 bases from J, with 7 bases between. In DNA form, the CDR3 reads TGTGCCAGCACCAGCTACTCCTACAATGAGCAGTTCTTC. It is translated as CASTSYSYNEQFF.

This clonotype was picked up many times. V and J are TRBV18 and TRBJ2-1, with unresolved D. The CDR3 is 15 amino acids. V was trimmed by 3 bases and J by 0 bases, leaving 9 bases between them. Germline V gene sequence: CDR1 KGHSH, CDR2 LQKENI. CDR3 DNA sequence: TGTGCCAGCTCACCCGGAGCCCGCTCCTACAATGAGCAGTTCTTC. Translation: CASSPGARSYNEQFF.

This clonotype was counted between two and nine times. This rearrangement joins TRBV15 to TRBJ2-6, with D unclear. The CDR3 length is 19 residues. Trimming cost V 0 bases and J 4 bases, with 19 bases left between them. Germline V gene lookup returns CDR1 LNHNV and CDR2 YYDKDF (reference sequence). The CDR3 here is CATSRDRISPSLGANVLTF. The CDR3 bases are TGTGCCACCAGCAGAGACAGGATTAGCCCCTCACTGGGGGCCAACGTCCTGACTTTC. Looking up the rest from reference TRBV15 and TRBJ2-6 gives the full variable domain: DAMVIQNPRYQVTQFGKPVTLSCSQTLNHNVMYWYQQKSSQAPKLLFHYYDKDFNNEADTPDNFQSRRPNTSFCFLDIRSPGLGDTAMYLCATSRDRISPSLGANVLTFGAGSRLTVL.

The V call is TRBV30, the J call TRBJ2-2, with D tentatively TRBD1 (5 bases). Trimming took 7 bases from V and 4 from J, leaving 13 bases between them. This CDR3 is 13 amino acids long. The germline V gene encodes CDR1 GTSNPN and CDR2 SVGIG (reference sequence). CDR3 nucleotide sequence: TGTGCCTCTGACAGCAGTGGCACCGGGGAGCTGTTTTTT. The encoded protein is CASDSSGTGELFF.

This clonotype was counted many times. The chain employs TRBV11-2 and TRBJ1-1; D is uncertain. CDR1 and CDR2 from the germline V gene are SGHAT and FQNNGV. The V and J ends lost 5 bases and 0 bases respectively, with 7 bases between them. This CDR3 spans 13 amino acids. The CDR3 DNA reads TGTGCCAGCAGCCCGAGTATGAACACTGAAGCTTTCTTT. It is translated as CASSPSMNTEAFF.

This clonotype was observed at least ten times. The V and J genes are TRBV5-6 and TRBJ1-6; no clear D. Germline V CDR1 and CDR2: SGHDT, YYEEEE. Trimming shortened V by 4 bases and J by 6 bases, and 14 bases separated the two germline ends. The length of the CDR3 is 15 residues. In DNA, the CDR3 is TGTGCCAGCAGCCGGAGGCGAAATGGTAATTCACCCCTCCACTTT. Its translation: CASSRRRNGNSPLHF.

This clonotype was counted many times. The chain recombines TRBV5-1 with TRBJ2-7; 11 nucleotides align to TRBD2. The CDR3 spans 15 residues. Unmatched junction bases numbered 12, after V lost 9 bases and J lost 4 bases. CDR1 and CDR2 from the germline V gene are SGHRS and YFSETQ. CDR3 bases: TGCGCCACCAGACTGGGACTAGCGGAAATATACGAGCAGTACTTC. It yields the protein CATRLGLAEIYEQYF.

This clonotype has a handful of counts. V usage is TRBV2 and J usage is TRBJ1-2, with D possibly matching TRBD1 (5 bases). The CDR3 is 15 residues long. CDR1 is SNHLY, CDR2 FYNNEI, per germline. The ends were cut back, 8 bases at V and 3 bases at J, with 19 bases in the middle. The CDR3 here is CASVLDSVLDYGYTF. In nucleotides, the CDR3 is TGTGCCAGCGTACTTGACAGTGTCCTGGACTATGGCTACACCTTC. The full variable domain, rest sourced from reference TRBV2 and TRBJ1-2, is EPEVTQTPSHQVTQMGQEVILRCVPISNHLYFYWYRQILGQKVEFLVSFYNNEISEKSEIFDDQFSVERPDGSNFTLKIRSTKLEDSAMYFCASVLDSVLDYGYTFGSGTRLTVV.

This clonotype was recorded many times. The chain carries TRBV29-1 and TRBJ1-1; D is unclear. Trimming took off 4 bases at V and 0 bases at J, with 9 bases between the two ends. The length of the CDR3 is 13 residues. In germline, CDR1 is SQVTM, CDR2 ANQGSEA. The CDR3 nucleotides are TGCAGCGTTGTAGGACTGATGAACACTGAAGCTTTCTTT. It encodes CSVVGLMNTEAFF.

The J gene is TRBJ2-7, the V gene TRBV6-1; D is ambiguous. The V gene's germline CDR1 is MNHNS and CDR2 SASEGT. V was cut by 7 bases and J by 0 bases, with 13 bases left in between. The CDR3 extends over 14 amino acids. The CDR3 sequence: CASTLAGVSYEQYF. CDR3 DNA sequence: TGTGCCAGCACCCTGGCCGGAGTCTCCTACGAGCAGTACTTC.

This clonotype appeared many times. The chain uses TRBV30 and TRBJ2-7, with unresolved D. CDR3 length equals 15 residues. The germline V and J ends were trimmed by 3 bases and 2 bases, with 17 bases remaining between them. Germline CDR1 and CDR2: GTSNPN and SVGIG (reference sequence). The CDR3 bases are TGTGCCTGGAGAATGCTCCCAAACTCACCCTACGAGCAGTACTTC. Translation: CAWRMLPNSPYEQYF.

This clonotype was detected ten times or more. The rearrangement uses TRBV7-2 and TRBJ1-6; no reliable D call. The CDR3 has 15 amino acids. Germline V lookup: CDR1 SGHTA, CDR2 FQGNSA. V lost 2 bases and J 5 bases, leaving 10 bases between the germline ends. CDR3 DNA: TGTGCCAGCAGCTTATGGCCAGGAAATAATTCACCCCTCCACTTT. This translates into CASSLWPGNNSPLHF.

This clonotype has at least ten counts. The chain joins TRBV9 to TRBJ2-5, with D maybe TRBD2 (6 bases). Germline assignment: CDR1 SGDLS and CDR2 YYNGEE. The CDR3 has 15 residues. V was clipped by 7 bases and J by 5 bases, with 21 bases between them. The CDR3 coding sequence is TGTGCCAGCGGAGGACTCGGGGCAGGGAGGGAGACCCAGTACTTC. Protein: CASGGLGAGRETQYF.

This clonotype has a count of ten or more. The chain carries TRBV5-1 and TRBJ2-7; TRBD1 matches 7 bases. With V trimmed by 1 base and J by 3 bases, 4 bases remained unmatched. The germline V gene encodes CDR1 SGHRS and CDR2 YFSETQ. The CDR3 sequence is 14 residues long. CDR3 sequence reads: CASSLRQGLYEQYF. In DNA, the CDR3 is TGCGCCAGCAGCTTGCGACAGGGCCTCTACGAGCAGTACTTC.

The chain links TRBV5-1 to TRBJ1-1; unclear D gene. CDR1 is SGHRS and CDR2 is YFSETQ in the germline V gene. V was shortened by 4 bases and J by 0 bases, with 7 bases between the two germline ends. This CDR3 spans 13 amino acids. This CDR3 is CASSTNLNTEAFF. The CDR3 nucleotides read TGCGCCAGCAGCACAAACCTGAACACTGAAGCTTTCTTT. The whole variable domain, filled in from reference TRBV5-1 and TRBJ1-1, reads KAGVTQTPRYLIKTRGQQVTLSCSPISGHRSVSWYQQTPGQGLQFLFEYFSETQRNKGNFPGRFSGRQFSNSRSEMNVSTLELGDSALYLCASSTNLNTEAFFGQGTRLTVV.

This clonotype came up many times. In DNA, the CDR3 is TGTGCCAGCAGTACAGGGAGGGAAAATGGCTACACCTTC. It yields the protein CASSTGRENGYTF. This sequence joins TRBV2 and TRBJ1-2, with D possibly matching TRBD1 (6 bases). CDR3 size: 13 residues. The V gene's germline CDR1 is SNHLY and CDR2 FYNNEI. Deletions cut 5 bases from V and 6 bases from J, with 13 bases between.

Many counts were recorded for this clonotype. The genes are TRBV28 and TRBJ2-1, with D uncertain. V was trimmed by 5 bases and J by 8 bases, leaving 10 bases between them. This CDR3 contains 12 residues. Per the germline V gene, CDR1 is MDHEN and CDR2 is SYDVKM. The CDR3 loop reads CASSLQTDEQFF. The DNA for the CDR3 is TGTGCCAGCAGTCTGCAAACCGATGAGCAGTTCTTC.

This clonotype was counted at least ten times. This chain joins TRBV29-1 and TRBJ2-7; TRBD1 matches at 7 bases. Germline trimming cut 6 bases from V and 6 bases from J; bases unmatched to any gene: 5. The germline gives CDR1 SQVTM, CDR2 ANQGSEA. This CDR3 is 11 amino acids long. CDR3 DNA sequence: TGCAGCGTCGCTAACAGGGGCGAGCAGTACTTC. Translating gives CSVANRGEQYF.

This clonotype has just one count. A much more abundant neighbour one base away suggests this may be a read error. The CDR3 nucleotides read TGTGCCAGCAGGTCGTTCGTGGGGACCAATCAGCCCCAGCATTTT. Its translation is CASRSFVGTNQPQHF. V and J are TRBV4-2 and TRBJ1-5; D perhaps matches TRBD1 (5 bases). V was clipped by 6 bases and J by 3 bases, with 15 bases between them. The CDR3 loop spans 15 amino acids. The germline V gene has CDR1 LGHNA and CDR2 YNFKEQ.

This chain joins TRBV2 and TRBJ2-7, with 9 bases identical to TRBD1. With 3 bases clipped from V and 1 base from J, the junction kept 10 bases outside the gene matches. The CDR3 totals 17 residues. The germline gives CDR1 SNHLY, CDR2 FYNNEI. CDR3 region: CASSDVTGGPLSYEQYF. In DNA form, the CDR3 reads TGTGCCAGCAGTGACGTGACAGGGGGACCCTTGTCCTACGAGCAGTACTTC.

The sample holds many counts of this clonotype. V is TRBV4-3 and J is TRBJ2-1, with D possibly matching TRBD1 (6 bases). Trimming shortened V by 4 bases and J by 5 bases, and 12 bases separated the two germline ends. This CDR3 contains 14 residues. Germline V gene lookup returns CDR1 LGHNA and CDR2 YSLEER. The CDR3 protein is CASSRRTENNEQFF. In DNA, the CDR3 is TGCGCCAGCAGCCGACGGACAGAAAACAATGAGCAGTTCTTC.